This T cell receptor beta chain was captured in a study of OX40 agonist ivuxolimab in advanced cancers. The CDR3 is 15 residues long. The V segment lost 4 bases and the J segment 8 bases; nucleotides outside the gene matches: 7. Germline assignment: CDR1 MGHRA and CDR2 YSYEKL. Clones were sequenced by immunoSEQ multiplex PCR, and TCRdb holds only the in-frame ones, with some missing. There are tens of thousands of clones in the sample; roughly 81% occur only once, and about 5.1% lies in the top ten. This sequence joins TRBV4-1 and TRBJ2-1; 11 nucleotides match TRBD2. Sequencing used CD4+ or CD8+ T cells sorted from blood, obtained in a trial of the OX40 agonist ivuxolimab. This sequence originates from an adult with an advanced solid tumor such as melanoma, head and neck, liver or kidney cancer. The CDR3, as DNA: TGCGCCAGCAGCCCAACTAGCGGGAGTCCGCATGAGCAGTTCTTC. It encodes CASSPTSGSPHEQFF.